These 28 T cell receptor beta chains were all obtained from the same sample, sequenced in a study of CD8 T cells in ankylosing spondylitis. Study outcomes and limitations: Blood from ankylosing spondylitis patients appeared to carry a characteristic roughly eight-variant TCR beta motif.

TCRdb processed the 5' RACE reads anew with MiXCR; each CDR3 protein has one entry. This table holds around 890,000 distinct CDR3 sequences, about 10% found once. Antigen specificity for these receptors is unknown. Sequencing used blood, either unsorted or a sorted T cell fraction (not recorded which). The receptors shown here come from a male donor with ankylosing spondylitis.

V usage is TRBV5-1 and J usage is TRBJ1-6; 9 nucleotides match TRBD1. Losses at the gene ends were 4 bases for V and 10 bases for J; bases not matched to a gene: 9. The CDR3 extends over 15 amino acids. The germline CDR1 and CDR2 sequences are SGHRS and YFSETQ. The CDR3 is CASSPTGQGYSPLHF. DNA for the CDR3: TGCGCCAGCAGCCCGACGGGACAGGGATACTCACCCCTCCACTTT.

The chain combines TRBV4-2 with TRBJ1-6; perhaps TRBD1 as D (5 bases). CDR1 is LGHNA, CDR2 YNFKEQ, per germline. V was trimmed by 1 base and J by 3 bases, leaving 10 bases between them. The CDR3 runs 16 residues. CDR3: CASSQGDGGYNSPLHF. DNA for the CDR3: TGTGCCAGCAGCCAAGGGGACGGGGGCTATAATTCACCCCTCCACTTT.

This clonotype was recorded many times. V usage is TRBV29-1 and J usage is TRBJ2-5; D gene uncertain. The CDR3 length is 12 residues. Germline V gene data show CDR1 as SQVTM and CDR2 as ANQGSEA. Between the trimmed V and J ends, which lost 6 bases and 4 bases, there was a span of 12 bases. The CDR3 DNA is TGCAGCGTAGCACCAACCGGAGAGACCCAGTACTTC. Residues: CSVAPTGETQYF.

The chain joins TRBV9 to TRBJ2-3, with 8 bases fitting TRBD2. The J segment lost 0 bases and the V segment lost 0 bases, leaving 6 bases of the junction unmatched. The CDR3 length is 17 residues. CDR1 is SGDLS and CDR2 is YYNGEE in the germline V gene. The CDR3 sequence: CASSVGRGATSTDTQYF. CDR3 DNA: TGTGCCAGCAGCGTAGGGCGGGGGGCCACTAGCACAGATACGCAGTATTTT.

This clonotype has only a few counts. The chain joins TRBV6-1 to TRBJ2-7; 7 bases fit TRBD1. Germline V gene lookup returns CDR1 MNHNS and CDR2 SASEGT. Losses at the gene ends were 6 bases for V and 3 bases for J; bases not matched to a gene: 11. This CDR3 has 15 amino acids. CDR3 residues: CASRGLGTDLYEQYF. CDR3 DNA sequence: TGTGCCAGCAGGGGCCTAGGGACAGACCTCTACGAGCAGTACTTC.

The genes are TRBV30 and TRBJ2-2, with no clear D. Germline CDR1 is GTSNPN and CDR2 is SVGIG (reference sequence). There are 13 residues in the CDR3. V shed 0 bases and J shed 2 bases, with 4 bases lying between them. As DNA, the CDR3 is TGTGCCTGGAGTGTCCTCAACACCGGGGAGCTGTTTTTT. It codes for CAWSVLNTGELFF.

This clonotype was detected only a few times. The gene calls are TRBV4-3 and TRBJ2-2, with 14 nucleotides matching TRBD2. Per the germline V gene, CDR1 is LGHNA and CDR2 is YSLEER. V lost 2 bases to trimming and J lost 5 bases; unmatched junction nucleotides: 7. CDR3 length: 18 amino acids. Written as DNA, the CDR3 is TGCGCCAGCAGCCAAAGCGGACTAGCGGGGGGACGGACCGGGGAGCTGTTTTTT. It yields the protein CASSQSGLAGGRTGELFF.

The gene calls are TRBV20-1 and TRBJ1-5; D not resolved. Trimming pared 3 bases from V and 3 bases from J, leaving 9 bases between. Germline V gives CDR1 DFQATT, CDR2 SNEGSKA (reference sequence). The CDR3 consists of 13 residues. DNA for the CDR3: TGCAGTGCTAGTACTCTAGACAATCAGCCCCAGCATTTT. The encoded protein is CSASTLDNQPQHF.

Regarding this clonotype: One junction end disagrees with the germline gene, perhaps due to a read error. The rearrangement joins TRBV18 to TRBJ2-7; the match to TRBD1 covers 9 bases. Germline-derived CDR1 and CDR2 are KGHSH and LQKENI. CDR3 length: 13 residues. The CDR3 region is CASTGTGKNEQDF. CDR3 DNA sequence: TGTGCCAGCACCGGGACAGGGAAAAACGAGCAGGACTTC. The full variable domain, completed using reference TRBV18 and TRBJ2-7, is NAGVMQNPRHLVRRRGQEARLRCSPMKGHSHVYWYRQLPEEGLKFMVYLQKENIIDESGMPKERFSAEFPKEGPSILRIQQVVRGDSAAYFCASTGTGKNEQDFGPGTRLTVT.

The chain employs TRBV29-1 and TRBJ2-3; maybe TRBD2 (5 bases). Germline CDR1 and CDR2: SQVTM and ANQGSEA. V was shortened by 2 bases and J by 2 bases, with 8 bases between the two germline ends. The CDR3 consists of 13 residues. Here the CDR3 reads CSVEWRLTDTQYF. CDR3 DNA: TGCAGCGTTGAATGGAGGCTCACAGATACGCAGTATTTT.

This clonotype has more than one count but fewer than ten. The chain links TRBV28 to TRBJ2-2; no firm D call. This CDR3 comprises 14 residues. Germline V CDR1 and CDR2: MDHEN, SYDVKM. V was pared by 7 bases and J by 6 bases, with 15 bases between. The CDR3 DNA follows: TGTGCCAGCACCCCTGGCAGGTGGGCCGGGGAGCTGTTTTTT. This translates into CASTPGRWAGELFF.

The rearrangement uses TRBV12-3 or TRBV12-4 and TRBJ2-7; 8 bases line up with TRBD1. The CDR3 has 14 amino acids. The V gene end was trimmed by 7 bases and the J gene end by 0 bases; junction bases not matched to a gene: 5. The CDR3 protein is CASKSGQVSYEQYF. The DNA of the CDR3 is TGTGCCAGCAAATCGGGACAGGTCTCCTACGAGCAGTACTTC.

This clonotype was counted only a few times. J is TRBJ2-7 and V is TRBV20-1; the D gene is possibly TRBD2 (6 bases). CDR3 length: 13 residues. Germline values: CDR1 DFQATT, CDR2 SNEGSKA (reference sequence). V was trimmed by 6 bases and J by 3 bases, leaving 15 bases between them. CDR3 coding DNA: TGCAGTGCGGGACTCTCGTACAACTACGAGCAGTACTTC. This sequence encodes CSAGLSYNYEQYF.

This clonotype has only a few counts. The chain links TRBV12-3 or TRBV12-4 to TRBJ1-2, with no clear D. The CDR3 is made up of 13 amino acids. Trimming left V 6 bases short and J 0 bases short, with 8 bases between. The CDR3 nucleotides are TGTGCCAGCAGCCCGTCTCCTAACTATGGCTACACCTTC. Its protein is CASSPSPNYGYTF.

This clonotype was seen ten or more times. DNA of the CDR3: TGTGCCAGCAGTTTAACAGGGTTTAGAGGGGAGCTGTTTTTT. Translating gives CASSLTGFRGELFF. The chain uses TRBV27 and TRBJ2-2, with D perhaps TRBD1 (6 bases). There are 14 residues in the CDR3. V lost 2 bases and J 8 bases, leaving 12 bases between the germline ends. Germline values: CDR1 MNHEY, CDR2 SMNVEV (reference sequence).

The V gene is TRBV20-1, the J gene TRBJ2-3, with 7 bases aligning to TRBD2. The CDR3 totals 15 residues. CDR1 is DFQATT, CDR2 SNEGSKA, per germline (reference sequence). V trimming: 6 bases; J trimming: 2 bases; junction bases outside the gene matches: 11. Written as DNA, the CDR3 is TGCAGTGCCATGCGGCTAGCGGCCTCCACAGATACGCAGTATTTT. This encodes CSAMRLAASTDTQYF.

This chain links TRBV5-1 with TRBJ1-6; D call uncertain. Germline V lookup: CDR1 SGHRS, CDR2 YFSETQ. V shed 5 bases and J shed 4 bases, with 4 bases lying between them. The CDR3 length is 12 residues. CDR3 in amino acids: CASRDYNSPLHF. The CDR3 DNA reads TGCGCCAGCAGAGATTATAATTCACCCCTCCACTTT.

The table lists this clonotype with a few counts. This chain links TRBV10-3 with TRBJ1-1; D is uncertain. From germline, CDR1 is ENHRY and CDR2 SYGVKD. The CDR3 covers 13 residues. V was trimmed by 6 bases and J by 3 bases, leaving 11 bases between them. The CDR3 region is CAIRPTEDTEAFF. CDR3 sequence (DNA): TGTGCCATCAGGCCAACGGAAGACACTGAAGCTTTCTTT.

The chain combines TRBV21-1 with TRBJ1-5. TRBV21-1 is a pseudogene locus. This CDR3 comprises 14 residues. CDR3 protein: CASSKVGMHQPQHF. The DNA for the CDR3 is TGTGCCAGCAGCAAGGTGGGGATGCATCAGCCCCAGCATTTT.

The chain has TRBV20-1 and TRBJ2-1, with D tentatively TRBD1 (6 bases). The CDR3 runs to 13 residues. With 0 bases removed from V and 14 bases from J, the gap between germline ends came to 17 bases. CDR1 DFQATT and CDR2 SNEGSKA come from the germline V gene (reference sequence). The CDR3 bases are TGCAGTGCTAGAGAACCCCGAAACAGGGCGGAGTTCTTC. Protein sequence: CSAREPRNRAEFF.

The chain carries TRBV7-3 and TRBJ2-5; a weak D match, TRBD2 (6 bases). CDR3 length: 16 residues. The germline V gene has CDR1 SGHTA and CDR2 FQGTGA. The V end was cut by 0 bases, the J end by 2 bases, with 13 bases between. The CDR3 here is CASSLTGGWAQETQYF. CDR3 DNA sequence: TGTGCCAGCAGCTTAACGGGGGGATGGGCGCAAGAGACCCAGTACTTC.

This clonotype showed up just a few times. The CDR3 nucleotides read TGCAGTGCGTACGATCCCAGGGGGAAGGATAATTCACCCCTCCACTTT. Encoded protein: CSAYDPRGKDNSPLHF. The chain carries TRBV20-1 and TRBJ1-6; 7 nucleotides agree with TRBD1. J was trimmed by 5 bases and V by 6 bases; bases with no gene match: 13. Germline-derived CDR1 and CDR2 are DFQATT and SNEGSKA (reference sequence). This CDR3 contains 16 residues.

This clonotype was observed a few times. The rearrangement uses TRBV5-1 and TRBJ2-1; D perhaps matches TRBD2 (6 bases). V gave up 6 bases and J gave up 4 bases, with 14 bases separating them. Per germline, CDR1 SGHRS and CDR2 YFSETQ. There are 14 residues in the CDR3. CDR3 amino acids: CASTSYGGYNEQFF. The CDR3 DNA is TGCGCCAGCACATCCTACGGGGGATACAATGAGCAGTTCTTC.

This clonotype was seen only a few times. V is TRBV6-2 or TRBV6-3 and J is TRBJ2-5; D is perhaps TRBD2 (6 bases). This CDR3 contains 14 residues. The V end lost 7 bases, the J end lost 5 bases, and 17 bases lay between the germline ends. The V gene's germline CDR1 is MNHEY and CDR2 SVGEGT. The CDR3 loop is CASTRTGTSETQYF. The CDR3, as DNA: TGTGCCAGCACCCGCACTGGGACTTCGGAGACCCAGTACTTC.

This sequence joins TRBV5-1 and TRBJ2-5; no clear D gene. CDR1 SGHRS and CDR2 YFSETQ come from the germline V gene. Trimming pared 3 bases from V and 3 bases from J, leaving 12 bases between. This CDR3 spans 14 amino acids. In DNA, the CDR3 is TGCGCCAGCAGCTCTTGGACGGAGAAAGAGACCCAGTACTTC. Its translation: CASSSWTEKETQYF.

V gene TRBV5-6 combines with J gene TRBJ1-2, with TRBD1 as a possible D gene (5 bases). The CDR3 sequence is 13 residues long. V lost 7 bases and J lost 2, with 12 bases in between. The V gene's germline CDR1 is SGHDT and CDR2 YYEEEE. The CDR3 bases are TGTGCCAGCGGGCTACCAGGGAACTATGGCTACACCTTC. Its protein product is CASGLPGNYGYTF.

The rearrangement links TRBV11-3 to TRBJ2-1; D possibly corresponds to TRBD2 (6 bases). The V gene's germline CDR1 is SGHNT and CDR2 YENEEA. This CDR3 has 14 amino acids. The V and J ends lost 3 bases and 4 bases respectively, with 10 bases between them. The CDR3 coding sequence is TGTGCCAGCAGCTTTCGCGGGGTTTACAATGAGCAGTTCTTC. It specifies CASSFRGVYNEQFF.

V gene TRBV25-1 combines with J gene TRBJ1-1, with 9 bases fitting TRBD1. Germline loops: CDR1 MGHDK, CDR2 SYGVNS. Trimming cost V 3 bases and J 7 bases; bases outside gene matches: 6. The CDR3 sequence is 14 residues long. The CDR3 nucleotides read TGTGCCAGCAGTGACGACGGGACAGGGAATGAAGCTTTCTTT. It is translated as CASSDDGTGNEAFF.